These 18 T cell receptor beta chains were all obtained from the same sample, sequenced in a study of low-dose radiotherapy and immunotherapy resistance in tumors. Time point given: before trial treatment. With TRAV- and TRBV-specific primers, first-strand cDNA was made, covering the alpha and beta chains. PCR amplification of the TCRs was performed with Phusion for 15 to 25 PCR cycles, and it relied on a constant-region primer together with a V-primer adapter. Each CDR3 protein is one row after TCRdb ran MiXCR on the reads. Altogether about 60,000 distinct CDR3 sequences are present, approximately 25% being singletons, with the ten largest covering approximately 5.3%. This specimen consisted of PBMCs, obtained before treatment. The receptors shown here come from a male donor with prostate cancer.

This clonotype was counted many times. V is TRBV29-1 and J is TRBJ2-5; a possible D gene is TRBD1 (5 bases). The CDR3 contains 11 residues. Trimming removed 7 bases from V and 2 bases from J, with 8 bases in between. Germline V lookup: CDR1 SQVTM, CDR2 ANQGSEA. CDR3 sequence reads: CSGTMQETQYF. The CDR3, as DNA: TGCAGCGGGACAATGCAAGAGACCCAGTACTTC.

On this clonotype itself: This sequence is one base from a far larger clone and is likely a read error. This sequence joins TRBV6-8 and TRBJ2-2, with 9 bases aligning to TRBD2. Germline V CDR1 and CDR2: MNHGY, SAAAGT. The CDR3 runs to 15 residues. Written as DNA, the CDR3 is TGTGACAGCAGTCTTAGCGGGAGCCCCACCGGGGAGCTGTTTTTT. It specifies CDSSLSGSPTGELFF.

This clonotype was counted ten times or more. CDR3 protein: CSAIDSSRGSGANVLTF. The CDR3 DNA reads TGCAGTGCTATCGACTCAAGCAGGGGCTCTGGGGCCAACGTCCTGACTTTC. The chain combines TRBV20-1 with TRBJ2-6; D possibly corresponds to TRBD1 (6 bases). Germline loops: CDR1 DFQATT, CDR2 SNEGSKA (reference sequence). CDR3 length: 17 residues. V lost 4 bases and J 0 bases, leaving 16 bases between the germline ends.

The chain combines TRBV27 with TRBJ1-6; 8 bases match TRBD1. Losses at the gene ends were 4 bases for V and 4 bases for J; bases not matched to a gene: 6. This CDR3 contains 16 residues. Looked up from germline, CDR1 is MNHEY and CDR2 is SMNVEV (reference sequence). The CDR3 reads CASSSPRTGYNSPLHF. The CDR3 DNA sequence: TGTGCCAGCAGTTCCCCTAGGACAGGGTATAATTCACCCCTCCACTTT.

This clonotype showed up just once. A far larger clone lies a single base away; this is likely a read error. The rearrangement joins TRBV11-2 to TRBJ2-1; 7 bases match TRBD2. Germline V CDR1 and CDR2: SGHAT, FQNNGV. Losses at the gene ends were 3 bases for V and 13 bases for J; bases not matched to a gene: 21. CDR3 length: 17 residues. The CDR3 nucleotides are TGTGCCAGCAGCTTGTCCCAGCGGGGACGGTACCAAGAGACCCAGTTCTTC. Protein product: CASSLSQRGRYQETQFF.

This clonotype was recorded at least ten times. The chain is built from TRBV3-1 and TRBJ1-1; no definite D call. The CDR3 contains 15 residues. CDR1 is LGHDT, CDR2 YNNKEL, per germline (reference sequence). Trimming removed 2 bases at V and 3 bases at J, with 13 bases between. The CDR3 spells CASSQRSNPDTEAFF. In DNA, the CDR3 is TGTGCCAGCAGCCAACGATCCAATCCGGACACTGAAGCTTTCTTT.

The chain's CDR3 is CASSLGRGQEAFF. The CDR3 coding sequence is TGTGCCAGCAGCTTGGGCCGGGGACAGGAAGCTTTCTTT. J is TRBJ1-1 and V is TRBV7-3; TRBD1 aligns across 7 bases. Germline-derived CDR1 and CDR2 are SGHTA and FQGTGA. This CDR3 is 13 amino acids long. V trimming: 3 bases; J trimming: 8 bases; junction bases outside the gene matches: 6. Looking up the rest from reference TRBV7-3 and TRBJ1-1 gives the full variable domain: GAGVSQTPSNKVTEKGKYVELRCDPISGHTALYWYRQSLGQGPEFLIYFQGTGAADDSGLPNDRFFAVRPEGSVSTLKIQRTERGDSAVYLCASSLGRGQEAFFGQGTRLTVV.

This clonotype has ten or more counts. The genes are TRBV5-1 and TRBJ2-1; D may match TRBD1 or TRBD2 (6 bases each). V shed 4 bases and J shed 10 bases, with 21 bases lying between them. CDR3 size: 15 residues. CDR1 is SGHRS, CDR2 YFSETQ, per germline. CDR3 residues: CASSPLGGHMGEQFF. The CDR3 nucleotides are TGCGCCAGCAGCCCGCTCGGGGGCCACATGGGAGAGCAGTTCTTC.

With respect to this clonotype: A far larger clone is one base from this, pointing to a likely read error. The chain joins TRBV11-3 to TRBJ1-2, with TRBD1 matching 8 bases. Germline loops: CDR1 SGHNT, CDR2 YENEEA. The CDR3 has 16 amino acids. V lost 5 bases and J lost 5; bases outside the gene matches: 13. The CDR3, as DNA: TGTGCCAGCAGCATCCCGGACAGGGAGATAACGTATGGCTACACCTTC. Amino acid sequence: CASSIPDREITYGYTF.

This clonotype was seen at least ten times. The V call is TRBV5-4, the J call TRBJ2-3; TRBD2 agrees at 7 bases. The germline CDR1 and CDR2 sequences are SGHNT and YYREEE (reference sequence). The V segment lost 7 bases and the J segment 5 bases; nucleotides outside the gene matches: 13. This CDR3 is 15 amino acids long. The CDR3 is CASAPRGGGKDTQYF. CDR3 nucleotide sequence: TGTGCCAGCGCCCCGCGCGGGGGAGGGAAAGATACGCAGTATTTT.

This clonotype has only one observation. The V call is TRBV5-3, the J call TRBJ2-7; 14 bases map to TRBD2. TRBV5-3 is classed as an ORF, of uncertain function. The CDR3 is 14 residues long. V shed 8 bases, J shed 6 bases, and the junction held 7 bases outside the gene matches. DNA for the CDR3: TGTGCCAGCAGTGGGACTAGCGGGAGCTCCGAGCAGTACTTC. It translates to CASSGTSGSSEQYF.

This clonotype came up many times. V and J are TRBV6-2 or TRBV6-3 and TRBJ2-1; 12 positions agree with TRBD2. CDR1 is MNHEY and CDR2 is SVGEGT in the germline V gene. V shed 6 bases and J 4 bases; nucleotides not matched to a gene: 1. The CDR3 consists of 14 residues. CDR3 residues: CASSGLAGYNEQFF. The CDR3 DNA is TGTGCCAGCAGCGGACTAGCGGGGTACAATGAGCAGTTCTTC.

This clonotype was detected only once. Since a far larger clone is one base different, this is likely a read error. The chain employs TRBV6-2 or TRBV6-3 and TRBJ2-1; 11 bases are a match to TRBD1. The CDR3 runs 15 residues. Germline CDR1 reads MNHEY; CDR2 reads SVGEGT. CDR3 in amino acids: CATSDRTGGRNEQSF. The CDR3 bases are TGTGCCACCAGTGATAGGACAGGGGGCCGCAATGAGCAGTCCTTC.

Of note for this clonotype: A read error is likely here: a far larger clone is one base away. V gene TRBV13 combines with J gene TRBJ2-3; no reliable D call. The V end was cut by 9 bases, the J end by 2 bases, with 6 bases between. Germline CDR1 is PRHDT and CDR2 is FYEKMQ (reference sequence). The CDR3 spans 11 residues. CDR3 bases: TGTGCCAGGAGCGCCACAGATACGCAGTATTTT. Its protein is CARSATDTQYF.

This chain connects TRBV6-2 or TRBV6-3 to TRBJ1-2; TRBD1 matches at 11 bases. The germline CDR1 and CDR2 sequences are MNHEY and SVGEGT. The CDR3 has 16 amino acids. The V and J ends lost 4 bases and 7 bases, in that order; junction bases with no gene match: 11. The CDR3 here is CASSSGTGGSLGGYTF. The CDR3 bases are TGTGCCAGCAGTTCCGGGACAGGGGGTTCGCTAGGTGGCTACACCTTC.

In its sample, this clonotype was seen many times. This CDR3 is CASSPRGVNNSPLHF. The CDR3 DNA sequence: TGTGCCAGCAGCCCCCGGGGGGTTAATAATTCACCCCTCCACTTT. V usage is TRBV5-6 and J usage is TRBJ1-6; a weak D match, TRBD1 (5 bases). The CDR3 is 15 residues long. The ends were cut back, 4 bases at V and 5 bases at J, with 13 bases in the middle. From germline, CDR1 is SGHDT and CDR2 YYEEEE.

This clonotype was observed at least ten times. The chain employs TRBV25-1 and TRBJ1-2; the match to TRBD1 covers 8 bases. CDR3 size: 14 residues. Trimming took 4 bases from V and 8 from J; bases not matched to a gene: 9. The germline V gene encodes CDR1 MGHDK and CDR2 SYGVNS. The CDR3 loop reads CASSAGQAVRGYTF. Written as DNA, the CDR3 is TGTGCCAGCAGTGCGGGACAGGCCGTGAGGGGCTACACCTTC.

This clonotype came up many times. This sequence joins TRBV19 and TRBJ2-7, with D perhaps matching TRBD1 (6 bases). CDR3 length equals 13 residues. Looked up from germline, CDR1 is LNHDA and CDR2 is SQIVND (reference sequence). Trimming took 3 bases from V and 4 from J, leaving 10 bases between them. The CDR3 loop is CASSIRGGYEQYF. CDR3 sequence (DNA): TGTGCCAGTAGTATCCGAGGGGGATACGAGCAGTACTTC.